Described below is a single T cell receptor beta chain sequence and its context. The specificity of this receptor is unknown. It has no much larger one-base neighbor in the sample; base qualities were not kept. The donors were healthy, HIV-negative adults who had no recently reported acute infections or vaccinations. Only Caucasian adults living in Nashville, Tennessee, USA were represented among the donors. CD4+ T cells were enriched through magnetic negative selection, after which naive cells were positively selected on CD45RA and the remaining negative fraction served as the memory subset. Blood was collected by leukapheresis, and PBMCs were isolated by Ficoll-Histopaque density gradient centrifugation and then cryopreserved in liquid nitrogen vapor phase. Analytical flow cytometry was used to check the purity and quantity of each magnetically sorted T cell population. Genomic DNA was isolated from each sorted fraction and quantified by UV absorbance on a Nanodrop 2000c.

This record comes from a study of shared clonotypes between healthy human individuals (TCRdb year 2020). With respect to the entire study: The cohort included three men and a couple of women between 18 and 49 years of age. For each donor, CD4 naive and CD4 memory were each given three plates, CD8 naive was given two plates, and CD8 memory was given one plate. Blood TCR repertoires of roughly 5 healthy adults were deeply sequenced to estimate repertoire size and the extent of clonotype sharing between individuals. Different laboratories and diverse techniques were used to prepare libraries and sequence TCR repertoires, to increase sequencing depth and limit assay-specific biases. Leukapheresis yielded between about 0.9 and 9.5 billion PBMCs per donor. Summary of the overall study and its limitations: Sampling was limited to blood, and TCR repertoires in tissue likely differ from TCR repertoires in blood. Rarefaction of sorted-subset datasets indicated incomplete sequencing despite the large sequencing depth. Pairwise subsampling led to the expectation that sequencing depth would affect the degree of clonotype sharing among donors. Clonotypes shared by all four sorted-subset donors showed higher generation probabilities than non-shared clonotypes. Because the study included a small number of donors, the genetic and exposure-history diversity represented was limited. Larger estimated clonotype richness was generally found for naive subsets than for memory subsets. Across several donors, approximately 5% of naive CD4, roughly 3.5% of naive CD8, under 2.5% of memory CD4, and under 0.45% of memory CD8 clonotypes were shared.

Deletion took 0 bases off V and 6 bases off J, with a span of 11 bases between the germline ends. The germline V gene provides CDR1 SGHVS and CDR2 FQNEAQ. The CDR3 sequence holds 15 residues, the cysteine and phenylalanine included. Only CDR3 DNA remains: 45 bases, in frame from the first base. Using the deep immunoSEQ assay, TCR CDR3 regions were amplified from genomic DNA by multiplex PCR. Extracted genomic DNA from each cell subset was spread evenly across all wells of several immunoSEQ 96-well plates, with each plate serving as a replicate. Each replicate PCR for sorted subsets received about 180 ng genomic DNA, equal to roughly 33,000 T cell genomes. The purified libraries were quantified using a Qubit 3.0 fluorometer, sized with a Bioanalyzer 2100, and then quantified again using the KAPA Library Quantification kit. Every immunoSEQ 96-well plate was sequenced on a separate single-read 150-cycle Illumina NextSeq 550 flow cell. Concerning the study's data processing: Because only junctional sequences without quality scores were contained in the immunoSEQ output, filtering matching that applied to full-length reads could not be performed. To assign V/J genes and CDR3, sequences were annotated using PyIR, a Python wrapper for IgBLAST v1.9, with IMGT germline references. Reads were filtered out if the reads had weak V/J assignments (E-value above 1e-6), no CDR3, stop codons, out-of-frame junctions, or ambiguous translated residues. V3J clonotypes were defined by identical inferred V gene, J gene, and CDR3 amino acid sequence. To compute the percentage overlap between repertoires, the number of shared unique clonotypes was divided by the size of the smaller repertoire. Three approaches were used to assess repertoire richness: RTK rarefaction, the Chao1 estimator, and Recon v2.1 estimates of unobserved clonotypes. OLGA was used to compute generation probabilities for all TCRbeta clonotypes that the gDNA method yielded from a handful of donors. The table was pulled from immuneACCESS by TCRdb, which kept in-frame rearrangements only. Such tables lose some clones; where checked, under half of the loss comes from unresolved V genes, and the rest has no known cause. The V and J calls and the clone size are those of that table, but D and trimming were determined from the DNA. The table for this sample lists approximately 640,000 clones; 72% of them were counted only once. 1.5% to 2% of the sample rests with the top ten.

Input material: memory CD4+ T cells sorted from blood. The cell subset or site label here, explained by the study, means: CD45RA-negative fraction. This sequence originates from a woman aged 30 to 39 in good health. The chain is assembled from TRBV7-8 and TRBJ2-2, with no reliable assignment of the D segment. This receptor has the CDR3 CASSLAGGFSGELFF. The DNA is as follows: TGTGCCAGCAGCTTAGCTGGCGGTTTTTCCGGGGAGCTGTTTTTT.